This T cell receptor beta chain was recorded in a study of regulatory T cells in long-lasting Graves disease. The overall study: It was over 5 years of antithyroid drugs, with positive TSH receptor antibodies, that meant persistent Graves' disease.

The sample's time point: persistent/refractory GD, antithyroid drugs over 5 years with positive TRAb. Generation of the TCR library employed RNA extracted from PBMCs. Graves' disease diagnosis was established per American Thyroid Association guidelines. Each of the patients was recruited from an endocrinology department situated in Xi'an, China. The authors built TCR beta libraries using iRepertoire HTBI primers and Arm-PCR of CDR3 regions. MiXCR was run by TCRdb on the multiplex PCR reads, yielding one entry per CDR3 protein. This repertoire shows 350,000 to 450,000 distinct CDR3 sequences, 20% to 25% found once; its top ten account for 20% to 25%. This clonotype was seen only a few times. The antigen remains unidentified. CDR1 SGHNT and CDR2 YYREEE come from the germline V gene (reference sequence). This CDR3 contains 16 residues. The trim removed 4 bases at V and 3 bases at J, leaving 13 bases unmatched.

General study points: When disease was persistent, TRBV28, TRBJ1-2 and TRBJ2-5 were the favored segments.

The rearrangement links TRBV5-4 to TRBJ2-7, with TRBD2 matching 7 bases. The material was peripheral blood mononuclear cells (PBMCs), obtained when the disease was refractory, from a patient treated with antithyroid drugs. The TCR sequence derives from a female donor with Graves disease. The CDR3 bases are TGTGCCAGCAGCCGTGCCACGAGCGGGGTGTACTACGAGCAGTACTTC. Translating gives CASSRATSGVYYEQYF.